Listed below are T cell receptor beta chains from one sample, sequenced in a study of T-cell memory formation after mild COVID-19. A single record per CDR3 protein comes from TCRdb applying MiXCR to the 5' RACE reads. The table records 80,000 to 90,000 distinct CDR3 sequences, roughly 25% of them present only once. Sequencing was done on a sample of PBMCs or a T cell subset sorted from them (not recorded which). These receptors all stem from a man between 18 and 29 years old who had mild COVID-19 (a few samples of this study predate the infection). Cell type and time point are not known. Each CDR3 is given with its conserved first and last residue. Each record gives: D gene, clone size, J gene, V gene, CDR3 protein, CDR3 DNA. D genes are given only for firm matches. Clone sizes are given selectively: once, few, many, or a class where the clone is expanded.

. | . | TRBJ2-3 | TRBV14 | CASSDQRLDTQYF | TGTGCCAGCAGCGACCAAAGACTAGATACGCAGTATTTT
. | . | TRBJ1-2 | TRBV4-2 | CASSQVISSNYGYTF | TGTGCCAGCAGCCAAGTTATCTCGTCTAACTATGGCTACACCTTC
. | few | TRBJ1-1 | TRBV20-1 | CSASLKGTEAFF | TGCAGTGCTAGCCTTAAGGGGACTGAAGCTTTCTTT
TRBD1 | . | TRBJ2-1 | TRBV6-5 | CASSPLAGGYVNEQFF | TGTGCCAGCAGCCCACTAGCAGGGGGCTATGTGAATGAGCAGTTCTTC
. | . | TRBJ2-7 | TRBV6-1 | CATHAMGYSSYEQYF | TGTGCCACCCACGCGATGGGGTATAGCTCCTACGAGCAGTACTTC
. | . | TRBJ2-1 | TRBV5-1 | CASSLFRTDNEQFF | TGCGCCAGCAGCCTATTTCGGACAGACAATGAGCAGTTCTTC
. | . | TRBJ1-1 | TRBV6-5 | CASSYGSTIFEAFF | TGTGCCAGCAGTTACGGCAGCACGATCTTTGAAGCTTTCTTT
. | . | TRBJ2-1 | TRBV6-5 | CASSYGGGPANEQFF | TGTGCCAGCAGTTACGGCGGGGGCCCCGCCAATGAGCAGTTCTTC
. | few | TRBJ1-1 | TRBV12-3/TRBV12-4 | CATAGGYGTEAFF | TGTGCCACCGCGGGGGGGTACGGCACTGAAGCTTTCTTT
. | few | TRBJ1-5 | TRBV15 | CATSSPRAGGSQPQHF | TGTGCCACCAGCAGCCCCCGTGCGGGTGGGAGTCAGCCCCAGCATTTT
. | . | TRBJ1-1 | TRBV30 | CAWSAGMNTEAFF | TGTGCCTGGAGTGCAGGCATGAACACTGAAGCTTTCTTT
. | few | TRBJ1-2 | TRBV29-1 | CSVEDVRPGYTF | TGCAGCGTTGAAGATGTACGTCCTGGCTACACCTTC
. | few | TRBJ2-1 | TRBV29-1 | CSVPQGNEQFF | TGCAGCGTCCCACAGGGTAATGAGCAGTTCTTC
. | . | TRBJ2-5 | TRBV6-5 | CASTPVLGETQYF | TGTGCCAGCACCCCGGTCCTTGGGGAGACCCAGTACTTC
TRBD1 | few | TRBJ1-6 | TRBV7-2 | CASSPRDRGHSPLHF | TGTGCCAGCAGCCCGAGGGACAGGGGACATTCACCCCTCCACTTT
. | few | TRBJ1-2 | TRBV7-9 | CASSSPGAPYGYTF | TGTGCCAGCAGCTCCCCAGGGGCTCCCTATGGCTACACCTTC
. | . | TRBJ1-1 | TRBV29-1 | CSVADRPSNTEAFF | TGCAGCGTTGCGGACCGACCATCGAACACTGAAGCTTTCTTT
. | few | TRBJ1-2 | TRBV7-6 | CASSLAGTYGYTF | TGTGCCAGCAGCTTAGCGGGGACCTATGGCTACACCTTC
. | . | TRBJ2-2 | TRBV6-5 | CASSPGLANTGELFF | TGTGCCAGCAGCCCTGGGCTGGCGAACACCGGGGAGCTGTTTTTT
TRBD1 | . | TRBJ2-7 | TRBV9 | CASSDGTGITYEQYF | TGTGCCAGCAGCGATGGGACAGGGATCACCTACGAGCAGTACTTC
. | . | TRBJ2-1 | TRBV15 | CATSSPGLSYNEQFF | TGTGCCACCAGCAGCCCGGGACTCTCCTACAATGAGCAGTTCTTC
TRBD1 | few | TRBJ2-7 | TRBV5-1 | CASSGGTGGSYEQYF | TGCGCCAGCAGCGGAGGGACAGGGGGCTCCTACGAGCAGTACTTC
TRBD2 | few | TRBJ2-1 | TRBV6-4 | CASAPSGGAYEQFF | TGTGCCAGCGCCCCTAGCGGGGGGGCCTATGAGCAGTTCTTC
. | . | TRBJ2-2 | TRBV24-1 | CATSAVPYFTGGRGTGELFF | TGTGCCACCAGTGCCGTACCCTACTTCACCGGGGGACGGGGAACCGGGGAGCTGTTTTTT
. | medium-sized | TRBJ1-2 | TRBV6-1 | CASREGGHGYTF | TGTGCCAGCAGAGAGGGGGGACATGGCTACACCTTC
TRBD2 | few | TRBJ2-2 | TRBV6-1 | CASSDSGGVTGELFF | TGTGCCAGCAGTGATAGCGGGGGGGTCACCGGGGAGCTGTTTTTT
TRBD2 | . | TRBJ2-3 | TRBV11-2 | CASSLGTSGRYTDTQYF | TGTGCCAGCAGCTTAGGGACTAGCGGGCGCTACACAGATACGCAGTATTTT
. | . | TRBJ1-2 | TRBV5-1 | CASSLAGMSYGYTF | TGCGCCAGCAGCTTGGCAGGGATGAGCTATGGCTACACCTTC
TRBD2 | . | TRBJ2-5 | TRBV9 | CASSVGLGGGETQYF | TGTGCCAGCAGCGTAGGGCTAGGCGGGGGTGAGACCCAGTACTTC
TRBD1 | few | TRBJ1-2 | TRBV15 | CATTDKGAGYGYTF | TGTGCCACCACCGACAAGGGGGCGGGCTATGGCTACACCTTC
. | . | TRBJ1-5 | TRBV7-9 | CASSGRGNQPQHF | TGTGCCAGCAGCGGACGAGGCAATCAGCCCCAGCATTTT
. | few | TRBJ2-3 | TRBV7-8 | CASSFRGDTQYF | TGTGCCAGCAGCTTCAGGGGTGATACGCAGTATTTT
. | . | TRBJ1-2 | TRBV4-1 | CASSQEGREGYGYTF | TGCGCCAGCAGCCAAGAAGGCAGGGAGGGCTATGGCTACACCTTC
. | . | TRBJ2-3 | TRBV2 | CASPQTTDTQYF | TGTGCCAGTCCGCAGACCACAGATACGCAGTATTTT
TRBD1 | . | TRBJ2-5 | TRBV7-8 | CASSLAGQGEETQYF | TGTGCCAGCAGCTTAGCAGGGCAGGGGGAAGAGACCCAGTACTTC
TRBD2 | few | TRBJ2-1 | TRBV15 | CATSSSGISAVFNEQFF | TGTGCCACCAGCTCCAGCGGGATTAGCGCCGTGTTCAATGAGCAGTTCTTC
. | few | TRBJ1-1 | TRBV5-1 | CASSLVWGTEAFF | TGCGCCAGCAGCTTGGTGTGGGGGACTGAAGCTTTCTTT
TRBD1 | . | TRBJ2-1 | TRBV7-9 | CASSPPGQGAIYNEQFF | TGTGCCAGCAGCCCTCCCGGACAGGGGGCGATCTACAATGAGCAGTTCTTC
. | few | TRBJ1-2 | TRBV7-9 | CASSPLRRENLYGYTF | TGTGCCAGCAGTCCCCTCCGGCGGGAGAACCTCTATGGCTACACCTTC